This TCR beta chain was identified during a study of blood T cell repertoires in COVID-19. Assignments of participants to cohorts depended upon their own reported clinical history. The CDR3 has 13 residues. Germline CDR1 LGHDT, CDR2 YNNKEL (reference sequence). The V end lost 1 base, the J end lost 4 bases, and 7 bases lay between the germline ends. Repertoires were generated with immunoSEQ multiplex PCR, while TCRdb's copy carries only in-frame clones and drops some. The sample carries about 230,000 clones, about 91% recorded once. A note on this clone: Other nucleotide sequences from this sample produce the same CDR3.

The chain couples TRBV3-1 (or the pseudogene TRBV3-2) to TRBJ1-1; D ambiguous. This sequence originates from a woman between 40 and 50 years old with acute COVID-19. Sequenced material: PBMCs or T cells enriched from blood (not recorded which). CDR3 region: CASSQGGGTEAFF. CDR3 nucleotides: TGTGCCAGCAGCCAAGGTGGAGGCACTGAAGCTTTCTTT.